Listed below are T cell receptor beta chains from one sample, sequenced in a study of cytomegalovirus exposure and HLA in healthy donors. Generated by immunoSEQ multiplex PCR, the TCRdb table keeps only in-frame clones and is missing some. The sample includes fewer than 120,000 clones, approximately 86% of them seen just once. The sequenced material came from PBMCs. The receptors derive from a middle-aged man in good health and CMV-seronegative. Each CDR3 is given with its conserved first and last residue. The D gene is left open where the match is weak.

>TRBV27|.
CASSLGQSPFYEQYF
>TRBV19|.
CASRQGRHGYTF
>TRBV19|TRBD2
CASKPTSGGARETQYF
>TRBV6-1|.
CASSVKRGIRNQPQHF
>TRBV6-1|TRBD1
CASSVRDRGYTYNEQFF
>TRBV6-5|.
CASSLPNSPLHF
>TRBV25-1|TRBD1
CASSATGTGRYEQYF
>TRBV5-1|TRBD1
CASSLVTGLGEKLFF
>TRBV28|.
CASSFDQVVDTQYF
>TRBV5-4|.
CASRAGLTNQETQYF
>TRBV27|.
CASSLGALQETQYF
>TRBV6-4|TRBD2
CASSDSAGGYNEQFF
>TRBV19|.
CASSIGSGEETQYF
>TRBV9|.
CASSLGGGYEKLFF
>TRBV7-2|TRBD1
CASSPGTGQKNEQFF
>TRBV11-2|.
CASSSTRSGNTIYF
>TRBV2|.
CASSETEGATQYF
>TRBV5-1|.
CASSLEGLNEKLFF
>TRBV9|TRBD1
CASSVKGQGAEGYTF
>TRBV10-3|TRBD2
CAISALAGYEQYF
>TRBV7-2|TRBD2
CASSSPLLGGTARSYEQYF
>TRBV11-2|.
CASSFGTGVGFDEKLFF
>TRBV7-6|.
CASSSSGGRIKATNEKLFF
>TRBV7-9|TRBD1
CASSSTQGGEKLFF
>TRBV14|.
CASSQIGQGYNEQFF
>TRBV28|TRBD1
CASSPTRQGKAFF
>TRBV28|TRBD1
CASSSSHTGGRNQPQHF
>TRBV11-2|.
CASSLGGRNPGDTQYF
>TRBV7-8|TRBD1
CASSLLGQANTEAFF
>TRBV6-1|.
CASNTDLNNNYGYTF
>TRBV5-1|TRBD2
CASSPGLNTGELFF
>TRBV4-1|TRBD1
CASSQKGQGAFEQYF
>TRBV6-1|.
CASSEVEGGGKLFF
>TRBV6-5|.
CASTAPTGSEAFF
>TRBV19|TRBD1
CASSYSMGQGGQPQHF
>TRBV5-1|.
CASSLFLGDGTYEQYF
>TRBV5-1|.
CASSLGGGTGAYNEQFF
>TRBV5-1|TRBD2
CASSYVSGVEQTQYF
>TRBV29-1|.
CSVEGQNYGYTF
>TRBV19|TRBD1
CASSSFPPGQGEQYF